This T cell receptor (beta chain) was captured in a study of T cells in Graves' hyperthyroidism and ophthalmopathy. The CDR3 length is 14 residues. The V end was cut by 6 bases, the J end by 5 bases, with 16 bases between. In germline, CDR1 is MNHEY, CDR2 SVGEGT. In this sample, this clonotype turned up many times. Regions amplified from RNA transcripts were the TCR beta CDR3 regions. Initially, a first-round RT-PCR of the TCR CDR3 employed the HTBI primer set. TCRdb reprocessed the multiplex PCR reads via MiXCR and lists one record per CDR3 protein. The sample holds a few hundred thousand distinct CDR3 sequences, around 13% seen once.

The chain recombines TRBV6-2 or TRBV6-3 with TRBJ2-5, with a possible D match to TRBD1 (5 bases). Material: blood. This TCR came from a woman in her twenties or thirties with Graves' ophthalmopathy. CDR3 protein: CASRRAGIEETQYF. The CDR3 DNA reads TGTGCCAGCAGAAGGGCAGGGATCGAGGAGACCCAGTACTTC.